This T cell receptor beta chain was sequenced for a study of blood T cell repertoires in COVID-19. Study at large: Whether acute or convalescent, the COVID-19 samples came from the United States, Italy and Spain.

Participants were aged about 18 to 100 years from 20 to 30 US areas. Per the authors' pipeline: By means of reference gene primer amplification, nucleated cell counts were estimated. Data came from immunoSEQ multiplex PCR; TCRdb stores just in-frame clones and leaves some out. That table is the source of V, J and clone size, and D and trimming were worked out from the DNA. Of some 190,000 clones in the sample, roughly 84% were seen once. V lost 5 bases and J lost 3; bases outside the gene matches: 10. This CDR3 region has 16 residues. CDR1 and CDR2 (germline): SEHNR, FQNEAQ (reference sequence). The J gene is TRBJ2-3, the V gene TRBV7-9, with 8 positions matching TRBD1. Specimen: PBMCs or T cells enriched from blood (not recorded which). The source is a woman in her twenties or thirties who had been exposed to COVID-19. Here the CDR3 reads CASSPTGGRVTDTQYF. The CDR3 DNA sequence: TGTGCCAGCAGCCCAACAGGGGGTAGGGTGACAGATACGCAGTATTTT.